This T cell receptor beta chain derives from a study of blood T cell repertoires in COVID-19. Turning to the study itself: COVID-19 samples collected from the United States, Italy and Spain covered acute and convalescent phases. PBMCs, B-cell-depleted T cells, or T cells provided the cDNA or gDNA that made up the material.

In the original workflow: Quantification of nucleated cells was approximated via reference gene primer amplification. Sequencing was performed with immunoSEQ multiplex PCR; in TCRdb, only in-frame clones are kept and a portion is missing. The V and J calls and the clone size are those of that table, but D and trimming were determined from the DNA. In the table there are about 280,000 clones, 89% of which are singletons. The CDR3 covers 18 residues. This sequence joins TRBV1 and TRBJ2-2; the table calls TRBD2, which could not be checked here. TRBV1 is classified as a pseudogene. The sequence came from a middle-aged man with acute or convalescent COVID-19. Sequencing was carried out using peripheral blood. CDR3 DNA sequence: TGCACCAGCAGCCAAGTGGAGATTAGCGGGGGGGCCTCCGGGGAGCTGTTTTTT. It translates to CTSSQVEISGGASGELFF.